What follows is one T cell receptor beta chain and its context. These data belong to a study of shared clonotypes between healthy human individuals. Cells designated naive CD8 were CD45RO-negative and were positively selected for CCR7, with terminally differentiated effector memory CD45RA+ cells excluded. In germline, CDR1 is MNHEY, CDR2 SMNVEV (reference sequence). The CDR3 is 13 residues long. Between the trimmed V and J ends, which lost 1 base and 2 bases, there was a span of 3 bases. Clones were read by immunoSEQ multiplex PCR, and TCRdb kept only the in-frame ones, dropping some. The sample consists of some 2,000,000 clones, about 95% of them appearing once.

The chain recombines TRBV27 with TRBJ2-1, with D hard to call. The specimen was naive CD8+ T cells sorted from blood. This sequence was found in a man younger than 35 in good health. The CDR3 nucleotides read TGTGCCAGCAGTTTATATCCCTACAATGAGCAGTTCTTC. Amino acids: CASSLYPYNEQFF.